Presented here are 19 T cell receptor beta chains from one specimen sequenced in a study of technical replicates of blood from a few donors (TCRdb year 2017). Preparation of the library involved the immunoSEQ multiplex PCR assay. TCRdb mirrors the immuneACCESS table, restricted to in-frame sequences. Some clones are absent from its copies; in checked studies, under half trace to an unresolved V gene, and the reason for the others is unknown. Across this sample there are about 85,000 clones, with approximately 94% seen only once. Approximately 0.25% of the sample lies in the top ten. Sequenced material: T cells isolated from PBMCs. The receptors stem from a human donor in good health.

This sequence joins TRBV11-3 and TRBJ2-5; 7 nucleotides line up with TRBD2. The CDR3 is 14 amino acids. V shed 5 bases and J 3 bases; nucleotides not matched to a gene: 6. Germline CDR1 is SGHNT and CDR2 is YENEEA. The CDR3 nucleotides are TGTGCCAGCAGCCCCGGGGGGACTAAAGAGACCCAGTACTTC. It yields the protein CASSPGGTKETQYF.

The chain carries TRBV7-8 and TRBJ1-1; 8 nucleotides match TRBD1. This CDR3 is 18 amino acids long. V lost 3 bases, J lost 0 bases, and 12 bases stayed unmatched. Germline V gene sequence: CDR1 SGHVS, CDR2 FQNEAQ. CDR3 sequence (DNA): TGTGCCAGCAGCTTTCAGTCAGGGGGCGGTGGTTTGAACACTGAAGCTTTCTTT. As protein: CASSFQSGGGGLNTEAFF. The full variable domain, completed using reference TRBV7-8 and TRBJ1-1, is GAGVSQSPRYKVAKRGQDVALRCDPISGHVSLFWYQQALGQGPEFLTYFQNEAQLDKSGLPSDRFFAERPEGSVSTLKIQRTQQEDSAVYLCASSFQSGGGGLNTEAFFGQGTRLTVV.

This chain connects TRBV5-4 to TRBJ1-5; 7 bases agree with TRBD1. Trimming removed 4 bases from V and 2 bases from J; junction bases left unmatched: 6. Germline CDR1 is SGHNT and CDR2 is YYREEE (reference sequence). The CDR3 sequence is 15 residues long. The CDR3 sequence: CASSVSGQGNQPQHF. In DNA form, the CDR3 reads TGTGCCAGCAGCGTATCCGGACAGGGCAATCAGCCCCAGCATTTT.

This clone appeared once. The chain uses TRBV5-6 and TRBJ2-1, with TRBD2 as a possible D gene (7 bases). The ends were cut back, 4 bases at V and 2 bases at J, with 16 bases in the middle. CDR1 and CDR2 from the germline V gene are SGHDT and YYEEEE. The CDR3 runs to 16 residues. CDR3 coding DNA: TGTGCCAGCAGCGATGCGATCGGGGGGCCCTACAATGAGCAGTTCTTC. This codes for CASSDAIGGPYNEQFF.

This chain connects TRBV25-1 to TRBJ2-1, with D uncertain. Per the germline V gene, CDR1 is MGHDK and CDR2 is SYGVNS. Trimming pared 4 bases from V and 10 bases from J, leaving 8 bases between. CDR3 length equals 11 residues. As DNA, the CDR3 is TGTGCCAGCAGTGGGTACTCGGAGCAGTTCTTC. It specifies CASSGYSEQFF.

The CDR3, as DNA: TGTGCCAGCAGCCGCCCCAACAGGGAGGGCGACTATGGCTACACCTTC. Protein product: CASSRPNREGDYGYTF. V and J are TRBV2 and TRBJ1-2; the D gene is possibly TRBD1 (6 bases). V lost 6 bases to trimming and J lost 3 bases, with 20 bases between them. Germline CDR1 and CDR2: SNHLY and FYNNEI. CDR3 length: 16 residues.

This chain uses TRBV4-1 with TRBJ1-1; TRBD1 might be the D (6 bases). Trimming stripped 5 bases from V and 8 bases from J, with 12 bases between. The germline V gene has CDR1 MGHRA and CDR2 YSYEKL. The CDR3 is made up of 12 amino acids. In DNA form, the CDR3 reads TGCGCCAGCAGCACACATGACAGGGAAGCTTTCTTT. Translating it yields CASSTHDREAFF.

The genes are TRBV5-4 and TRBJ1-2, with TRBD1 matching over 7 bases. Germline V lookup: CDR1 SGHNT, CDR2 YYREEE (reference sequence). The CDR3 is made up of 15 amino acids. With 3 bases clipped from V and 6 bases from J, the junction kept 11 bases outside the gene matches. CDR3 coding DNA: TGTGCCAGCAGCTCTTACGCAGGGGGTGAGAATGGCTACACCTTC. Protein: CASSSYAGGENGYTF. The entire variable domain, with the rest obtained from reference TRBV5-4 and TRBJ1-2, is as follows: ETGVTQSPTHLIKTRGQQVTLRCSSQSGHNTVSWYQQALGQGPQFIFQYYREEENGRGNFPPRFSGLQFPNYSSELNVNALELDDSALYLCASSSYAGGENGYTFGSGTRLTVV.

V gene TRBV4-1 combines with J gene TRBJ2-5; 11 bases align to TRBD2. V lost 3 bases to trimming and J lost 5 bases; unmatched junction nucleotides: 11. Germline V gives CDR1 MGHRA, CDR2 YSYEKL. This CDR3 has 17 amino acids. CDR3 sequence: CASSQESSGRAGETQYF. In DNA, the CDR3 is TGCGCCAGCAGCCAGGAGAGTAGCGGGAGGGCCGGGGAGACCCAGTACTTC.

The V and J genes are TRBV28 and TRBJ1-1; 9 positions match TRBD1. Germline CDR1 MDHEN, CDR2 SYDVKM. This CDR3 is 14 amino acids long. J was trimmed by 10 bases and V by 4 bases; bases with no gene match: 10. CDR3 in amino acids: CASSSPGTGRGAFF. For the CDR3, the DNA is TGTGCCAGCAGTTCGCCCGGGACAGGGCGGGGAGCTTTCTTT.

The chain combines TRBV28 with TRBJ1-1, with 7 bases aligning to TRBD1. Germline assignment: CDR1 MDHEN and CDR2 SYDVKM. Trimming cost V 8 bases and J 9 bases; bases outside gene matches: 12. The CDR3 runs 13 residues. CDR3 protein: CASSRGQGGKAFF. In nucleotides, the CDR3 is TGTGCCAGCTCACGTGGGCAGGGGGGTAAAGCTTTCTTT.

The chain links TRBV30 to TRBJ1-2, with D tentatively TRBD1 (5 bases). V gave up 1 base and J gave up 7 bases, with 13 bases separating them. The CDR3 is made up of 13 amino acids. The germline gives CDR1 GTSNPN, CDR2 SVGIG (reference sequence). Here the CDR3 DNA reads TGTGCCTGGAGTGAGACAGCCTTCAGTGGCTACACCTTC. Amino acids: CAWSETAFSGYTF.

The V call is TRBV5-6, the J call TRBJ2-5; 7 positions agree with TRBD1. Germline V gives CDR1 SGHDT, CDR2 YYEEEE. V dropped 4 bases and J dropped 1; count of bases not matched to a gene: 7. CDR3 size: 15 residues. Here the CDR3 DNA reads TGTGCCAGCAGCGAGATGACAGGGAGCCAAGAGACCCAGTACTTC. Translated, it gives CASSEMTGSQETQYF.

This chain's CDR3 is CASSLQNTEAFF. DNA of the CDR3: TGTGCCAGCAGCTTACAGAACACTGAAGCTTTCTTT. This chain joins TRBV14 and TRBJ1-1; D remains unclear. The V gene lost 5 bases and the J gene lost 1 base, with 5 bases spanning the gap. This CDR3 spans 12 amino acids. The germline gives CDR1 SGHDN, CDR2 FVKESK.

The CDR3 is CSVRLDTQYF. The CDR3 DNA follows: TGCAGCGTTCGACTTGATACGCAGTATTTT. The V and J genes are TRBV29-1 and TRBJ2-3; no definite D call. CDR3 length: 10 amino acids. Trimming left V 5 bases short and J 6 bases short, with 6 bases between. Germline-derived CDR1 and CDR2 are SQVTM and ANQGSEA.

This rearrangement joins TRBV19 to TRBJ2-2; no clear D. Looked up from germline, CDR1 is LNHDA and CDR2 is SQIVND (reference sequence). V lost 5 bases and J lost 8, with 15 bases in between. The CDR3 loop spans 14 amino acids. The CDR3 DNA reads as TGTGCCAGTAGTCCTTCGGGTCCATCAGGGGAGCTGTTTTTT. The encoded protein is CASSPSGPSGELFF.

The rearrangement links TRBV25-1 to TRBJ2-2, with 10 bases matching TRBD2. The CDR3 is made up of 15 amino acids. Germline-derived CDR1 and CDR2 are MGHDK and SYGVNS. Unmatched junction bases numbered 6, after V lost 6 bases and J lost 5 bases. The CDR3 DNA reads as TGTGCCAGCAGCCTAGCGGGAGTGAGAACCGGGGAGCTGTTTTTT. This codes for CASSLAGVRTGELFF.

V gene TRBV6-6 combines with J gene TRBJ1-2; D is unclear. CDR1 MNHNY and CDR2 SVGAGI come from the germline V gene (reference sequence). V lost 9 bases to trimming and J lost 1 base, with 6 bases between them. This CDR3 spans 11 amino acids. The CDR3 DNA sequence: TGTGCCAGTCGGGGTAACTATGGCTACACCTTC. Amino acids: CASRGNYGYTF.

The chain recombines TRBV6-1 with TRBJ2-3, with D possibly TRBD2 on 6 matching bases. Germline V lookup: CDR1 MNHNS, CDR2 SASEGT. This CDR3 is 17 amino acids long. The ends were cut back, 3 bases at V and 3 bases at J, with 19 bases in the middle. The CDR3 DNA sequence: TGTGCCAGCAGTGAGCGCATCGCGGGGTCGGGGACAGATACGCAGTATTTT. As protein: CASSERIAGSGTDTQYF.